One and the same sample provided the 7 T cell receptor beta chains below, sequenced in a study of blood T cell repertoires in COVID-19. Sequencing used immunoSEQ multiplex PCR; TCRdb keeps in-frame clones, though not all of them. The data contain approximately 220,000 clones, 75% to 90% of them singletons. Specimen: PBMCs or T cells enriched from blood (not recorded which). Receptors were obtained from a woman aged 18 to 35 in a cohort exposed to, infected with or recovered from COVID-19 (not recorded which).

This chain uses TRBV7-9 with TRBJ1-6, with unresolved D. V lost 5 bases and J lost 8, with 10 bases in between. The V gene's germline CDR1 is SEHNR and CDR2 FQNEAQ (reference sequence). The CDR3 length is 13 residues. The CDR3 region is CASSSGGDSPLHF. In DNA, the CDR3 is TGTGCCAGCAGCAGCGGCGGGGATTCACCCCTCCACTTT.

J is TRBJ1-1 and V is TRBV3-1 (or the pseudogene TRBV3-2); D perhaps matches TRBD1 (6 bases). Germline assignment: CDR1 LGHDT and CDR2 YNNKEL (reference sequence). Trimming shortened V by 6 bases and J by 0 bases, and 11 bases separated the two germline ends. The CDR3 totals 14 residues. CDR3 bases: TGTGCCAGCAGACAGGGTGAGGTGAACACTGAAGCTTTCTTT. The encoded protein is CASRQGEVNTEAFF.

V gene TRBV18 combines with J gene TRBJ2-4, with TRBD1 as a possible D gene (6 bases). The CDR3 totals 15 residues. The germline CDR1 and CDR2 sequences are KGHSH and LQKENI. Trimming removed 3 bases from V and 5 bases from J, with 14 bases in between. CDR3 sequence (DNA): TGTGCCAGCTCACCCAGGGGATTCGCTGAAAACATTCAGTACTTC. This gives the protein CASSPRGFAENIQYF.

In its sample, this clone was seen a few times. The CDR3 region has the DNA TGTGCCAGTAGTAAGGGCTGGGGACAGGGGGGTACCGGGGAGCTGTTTTTT. Protein sequence: CASSKGWGQGGTGELFF. The chain couples TRBV19 to TRBJ2-2; TRBD1 aligns across 11 bases. Germline V gives CDR1 LNHDA, CDR2 SQIVND (reference sequence). Trimming at V came to 4 bases and at J to 5 bases, leaving 9 bases not matched to a gene. This CDR3 spans 17 amino acids. Filled out from reference TRBV19 and TRBJ2-2, the complete variable domain reads DGGITQSPKYLFRKEGQNVTLSCEQNLNHDAMYWYRQDPGQGLRLIYYSQIVNDFQKGDIAEGYSVSREKKESFPLTVTSAQKNPTAFYLCASSKGWGQGGTGELFFGEGSRLTVL.

CDR3 protein: CASSRTSGNDEQYF. CDR3 coding DNA: TGTGCCAGCAGCCGGACTAGCGGGAACGACGAGCAGTACTTC. The V call is TRBV9, the J call TRBJ2-7, with 12 bases matching TRBD2. V lost 4 bases and J lost 5; bases outside the gene matches: 4. Germline V gives CDR1 SGDLS, CDR2 YYNGEE. CDR3 length: 14 residues.

The chain uses TRBV7-8 and TRBJ2-3; 13 nucleotides match TRBD2. Germline V gene data show CDR1 as SGHVS and CDR2 as FQNEAQ. V trimming: 3 bases; J trimming: 0 bases; junction bases outside the gene matches: 6. The CDR3 consists of 18 residues. CDR3 amino acids: CASSLPGTSGTSTDTQYF. The CDR3 DNA reads as TGTGCCAGCAGCTTGCCCGGGACTAGCGGGACTAGCACAGATACGCAGTATTTT.

The chain couples TRBV5-6 to TRBJ2-4; 11 bases fit TRBD2. This CDR3 has 14 amino acids. CDR1 and CDR2 from the germline V gene are SGHDT and YYEEEE. With 3 bases clipped from V and 9 bases from J, the junction kept 5 bases outside the gene matches. The CDR3 DNA sequence: TGTGCCAGCAGCTCACTAGCGGGAGAAGGCATTCAGTACTTC. The encoded protein is CASSSLAGEGIQYF.